This T cell receptor (beta chain) was sequenced in a study of blood T cell repertoires in COVID-19. Clones were sequenced by immunoSEQ multiplex PCR, and TCRdb holds only the in-frame ones, with some missing. This sample has some 180,000 clones, with about 87% found just once. The germline CDR1 and CDR2 sequences are KGHSH and LQKENI. V dropped 0 bases and J dropped 9 bases, with 18 bases sitting between them. The CDR3 spans 16 residues. The origin of this receptor is a woman older than 75 with COVID-19, enrolled during active disease. What was sequenced was peripheral blood. The genes are TRBV18 and TRBJ2-1; tentative D call: TRBD1 (6 bases). The CDR3 region is CASSPPQGHQTGEQFF. DNA of the CDR3: TGTGCCAGCTCACCACCGCAGGGGCATCAAACGGGTGAGCAGTTCTTC.